This TCR beta chain came from a study of blood T cell repertoires in COVID-19. Study at large: COVID-19 samples collected from the United States, Italy and Spain covered acute and convalescent phases. T cells, B-cell-depleted T cells, or PBMCs provided the cDNA or gDNA that served as material.

This CDR3 region has 15 residues. Trimming removed 1 base at V and 10 bases at J, with 16 bases between. Germline-derived CDR1 and CDR2 are SGHTA and FQGNSA. In the authors' workflow: How many nucleated cells were present was estimated from reference gene primer amplification. Assay: immunoSEQ multiplex PCR; the TCRdb copy retains only in-frame clones and omits some. V and J calls plus clone size are reproduced from that table; the DNA served to infer D and trimming. Of 250,000 to 350,000 clones listed, roughly 90% are singletons. V gene TRBV7-2 combines with J gene TRBJ1-4; D gene unclear. The sequence was obtained from a man aged 18 to 35 with active or convalescent COVID-19. The specimen was peripheral blood. The CDR3 spells CASSLESSPRLKLFF. The CDR3 nucleotides read TGTGCCAGCAGCTTAGAGTCATCTCCGCGTCTAAAACTGTTTTTT.